Included here is one T cell receptor (beta chain) sequence, with context. Germline CDR1 MNHNY, CDR2 SVGAGI (reference sequence). This CDR3 has 16 amino acids. J lost 0 bases, V lost 4 bases, and 6 bases had no gene match. The data originate from a study of shared clonotypes between healthy human individuals. Naive CD8 cells lacked CD45RO, underwent positive selection for CCR7 and left out terminally differentiated effector memory CD45RA+ cells. Profiling relied on immunoSEQ multiplex PCR, and the TCRdb table lists in-frame clones only, not all of them. The table lists about 800,000 clones, roughly 96% of them singletons.

The gene calls are TRBV6-6 and TRBJ2-3, with 8 bases that match TRBD1. The sample comprised naive CD8+ T cells sorted from blood. The sequence was collected from a man aged 25 to 45 in good health. CDR3 residues: CASSSQGATSTDTQYF. DNA for the CDR3: TGTGCCAGCAGTTCTCAGGGGGCAACTAGCACAGATACGCAGTATTTT.